This T cell receptor beta chain was sequenced during a study of early T cells in non-severe SARS-CoV-2 infection. Study summary: Sequenced bulk RNA came from whole blood that was unsorted, and chains were unpaired.

CDR1 is SEHNR, CDR2 FQNEAQ, per germline (reference sequence). The CDR3 has 17 amino acids. J was trimmed by 4 bases and V by 5 bases; bases with no gene match: 11. This clonotype was detected many times. In TCRdb, the 5' RACE reads were re-called with MiXCR into one record per CDR3 protein. The repertoire includes about 22,000 distinct CDR3 sequences, about 3.7% of them detected once, and 5.5% to 7% sits in the top ten. The genes are TRBV7-9 and TRBJ2-1; TRBD2 agrees at 10 bases. The sequence was collected from an adult who was a healthcare worker with PCR-confirmed SARS-CoV-2 infection or an uninfected control (not recorded which). The sequenced sample was whole blood. This CDR3 is CASSPLELAGYYNEQFF. In DNA form, the CDR3 reads TGTGCCAGCAGCCCACTAGAACTAGCGGGATATTACAATGAGCAGTTCTTC.